This T cell receptor beta chain was profiled in a study of PD-L1 blockade in urothelial cancer. Study-wide background: The study started patients on atezolizumab at some point between 2013 and 2015, giving 1,200 mg intravenously every 3 weeks. A median of about 140,000 T cells was found in the blood samples.

The CDR3 is 14 amino acids. CDR1 and CDR2 (germline): MDHEN, SYDVKM. V trimming: 7 bases; J trimming: 2 bases; junction bases outside the gene matches: 5. As for time point: pretreatment peripheral blood. Measured with immunoSEQ multiplex PCR; TCRdb has only the in-frame clones, and not every one. This sample carries 50,000 or so clones, more than 75% of them seen once, and the ten largest clones take approximately 1.5%. The clonotype was recovered from a man aged 45-60 years with urothelial cancer. The sample in question was PBMCs, obtained around atezolizumab (anti-PD-L1) treatment. The chain employs TRBV28 and TRBJ2-4, with 7 bases identical to TRBD1. The CDR3 region is CASIQGGTKNIQYF. The CDR3 nucleotides are TGTGCCAGCATCCAAGGGGGCACCAAAAACATTCAGTACTTC.